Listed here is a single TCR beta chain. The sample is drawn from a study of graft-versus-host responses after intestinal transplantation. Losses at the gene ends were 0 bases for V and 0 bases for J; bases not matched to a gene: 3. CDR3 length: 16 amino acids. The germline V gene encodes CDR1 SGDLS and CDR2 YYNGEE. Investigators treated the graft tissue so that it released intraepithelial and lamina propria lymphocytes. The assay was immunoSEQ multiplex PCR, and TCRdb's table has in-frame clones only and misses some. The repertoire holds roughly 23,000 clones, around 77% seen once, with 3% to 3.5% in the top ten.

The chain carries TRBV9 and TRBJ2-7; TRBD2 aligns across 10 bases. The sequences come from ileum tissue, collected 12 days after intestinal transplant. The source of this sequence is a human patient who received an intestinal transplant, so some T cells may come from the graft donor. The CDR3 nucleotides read TGTGCCAGCAGCGTAGGTAGCGGGGGGAGCTCCTACGAGCAGTACTTC. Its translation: CASSVGSGGSSYEQYF. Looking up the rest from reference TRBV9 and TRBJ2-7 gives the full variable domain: DSGVTQTPKHLITATGQRVTLRCSPRSGDLSVYWYQQSLDQGLQFLIQYYNGEERAKGNILERFSAQQFPDLHSELNLSSLELGDSALYFCASSVGSGGSSYEQYFGPGTRLTVT.